This T cell receptor beta chain was sequenced for a study of Tregs in tolerant kidney transplant recipients. General study findings and limits: In tolerant patients, donor-specific Tregs outgrew total Tregs, suggesting antigen-driven expansion. Nucleotide sequences could not be compared across some patients' samples due to primer changes.

V lost 4 bases and J 2 bases, leaving 17 bases between the germline ends. Germline V gene sequence: CDR1 SGHTA, CDR2 FQGTGA. The CDR3 extends over 16 amino acids. Assay: immunoSEQ multiplex PCR; the TCRdb copy retains only in-frame clones and omits some. The sample holds tens of thousands of clones; approximately 90% are singletons and the top ten take approximately 14%. About this clone: Its antigen is not known.

Mixed chimerism was transient after nonmyeloablative marrow transplants from related graft donors. Sample: CD8+ T cells from blood (PBMCs), taken 24 months after the transplant. The receptor's source is a human patient who received a combined kidney and bone marrow transplant. Some T cells may arise from the graft donor. J is TRBJ1-2 and V is TRBV7-3, with a weak D call TRBD1 (5 bases). CDR3 in DNA: TGTGCCAGCAGCTCAACGGAGGGCAGGGACAACTATGGCTACACCTTC. This sequence encodes CASSSTEGRDNYGYTF.